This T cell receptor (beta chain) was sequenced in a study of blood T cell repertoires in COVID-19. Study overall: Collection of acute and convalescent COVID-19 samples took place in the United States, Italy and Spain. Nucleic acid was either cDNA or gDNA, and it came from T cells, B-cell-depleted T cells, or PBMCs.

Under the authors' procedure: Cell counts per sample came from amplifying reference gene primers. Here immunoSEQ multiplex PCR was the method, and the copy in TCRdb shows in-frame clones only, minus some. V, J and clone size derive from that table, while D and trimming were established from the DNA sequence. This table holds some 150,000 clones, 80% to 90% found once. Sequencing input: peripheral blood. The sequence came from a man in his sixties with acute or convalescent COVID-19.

The CDR3 region has the DNA TGCAGTGCTCCACAAACCTATGGCTACACCTTC. It encodes CSAPQTYGYTF. V is TRBV20-1 and J is TRBJ1-2, with D hard to call. Trimming took off 5 bases at V and 4 bases at J, with 8 bases between the two ends. Germline V gene sequence: CDR1 DFQATT, CDR2 SNEGSKA (reference sequence). This CDR3 region has 11 residues.